The T cell receptor beta chain described here comes from a study of blood T cell repertoires in COVID-19. Participant-reported clinical history was the basis for cohort assignment. The CDR3 is made up of 19 amino acids. V trimming: 3 bases; J trimming: 4 bases; junction bases outside the gene matches: 16. Germline V gives CDR1 SGHVS, CDR2 FQNEAQ. The method was immunoSEQ multiplex PCR; TCRdb's version includes in-frame clones alone and lacks a portion of them. The sample includes approximately 270,000 clones, over 75% of them seen just once. Material for sequencing was PBMCs or T cells enriched from blood (not recorded which). V usage is TRBV7-8 and J usage is TRBJ2-3; TRBD2 matches 10 bases. This receptor was identified in a woman aged 25 to 45 who had recovered from COVID-19. CDR3 coding DNA: TGTGCCAGCAGCTTCCCCAGAGCGGGAGGGCCATTTAGAGCAGATACGCAGTATTTT. Its translation is CASSFPRAGGPFRADTQYF.